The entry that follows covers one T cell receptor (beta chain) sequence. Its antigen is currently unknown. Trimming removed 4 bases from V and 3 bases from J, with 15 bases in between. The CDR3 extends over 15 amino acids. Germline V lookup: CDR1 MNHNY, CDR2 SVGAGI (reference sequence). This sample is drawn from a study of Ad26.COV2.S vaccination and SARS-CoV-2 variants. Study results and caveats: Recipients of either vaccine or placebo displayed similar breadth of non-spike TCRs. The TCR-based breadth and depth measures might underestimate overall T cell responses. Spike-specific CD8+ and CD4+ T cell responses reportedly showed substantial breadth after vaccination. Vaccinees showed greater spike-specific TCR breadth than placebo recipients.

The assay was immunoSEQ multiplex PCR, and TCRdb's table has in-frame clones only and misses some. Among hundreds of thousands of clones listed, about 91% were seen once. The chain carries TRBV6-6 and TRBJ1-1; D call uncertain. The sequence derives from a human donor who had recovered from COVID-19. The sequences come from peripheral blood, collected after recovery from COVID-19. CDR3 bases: TGTGCCAGCAGTTTCCCTCGAGTCGAAGACACTGAAGCTTTCTTT. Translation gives CASSFPRVEDTEAFF.